Detailed here is one T cell receptor (beta chain). No antigen is known for it. Authors' methods: Owing to the provision of junction-only sequences devoid of quality scores by immunoSEQ, filtering differed. TCRdb's copy holds only in-frame clones and misses some; the assay was immunoSEQ multiplex PCR. V and J calls and clone size follow that table, whereas D and trimming were derived from the DNA. The table has roughly 650,000 clones, 97% seen once. Germline lookup yields CDR1 SGHRS and CDR2 YFSETQ. V was shortened by 0 bases and J by 8 bases, with 18 bases between the two germline ends. This CDR3 has 16 residues. The data are from a study of shared clonotypes between healthy human individuals. At the level of the study: Those who served as donors were a couple of women and a few men between the ages of 18 and 49.

Overall study results and limits: The represented genetic and exposure-history diversity was limited by the small number of donors.

This sequence joins TRBV5-1 and TRBJ2-1, with D unclear. The specimen sequenced was naive CD4+ T cells sorted from blood. Subset in this sample: CD45RA+ positively selected. The sequence was collected from a woman in her 30s in good health. The CDR3 loop reads CASSLAPRGAIYEQFF. The CDR3 DNA reads as TGCGCCAGCAGCTTGGCCCCCCGAGGAGCGATCTATGAGCAGTTCTTC.